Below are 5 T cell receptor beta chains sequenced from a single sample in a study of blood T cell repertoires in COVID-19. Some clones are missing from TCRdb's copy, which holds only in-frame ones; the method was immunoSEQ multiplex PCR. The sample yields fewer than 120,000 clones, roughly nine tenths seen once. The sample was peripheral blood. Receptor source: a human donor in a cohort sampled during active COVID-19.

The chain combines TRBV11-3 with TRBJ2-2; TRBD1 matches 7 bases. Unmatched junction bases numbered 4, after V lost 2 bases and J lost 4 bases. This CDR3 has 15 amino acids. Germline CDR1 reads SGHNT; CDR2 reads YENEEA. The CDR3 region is CASSLLGQATGELFF. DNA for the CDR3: TGTGCCAGCAGCTTACTCGGACAGGCCACCGGGGAGCTGTTTTTT. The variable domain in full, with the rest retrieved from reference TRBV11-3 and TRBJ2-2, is EAGVVQSPRYKIIEKKQPVAFWCNPISGHNTLYWYLQNLGQGPELLIRYENEEAVDDSQLPKDRFSAERLKGVDSTLKIQPAELGDSAVYLCASSLLGQATGELFFGEGSRLTVL.

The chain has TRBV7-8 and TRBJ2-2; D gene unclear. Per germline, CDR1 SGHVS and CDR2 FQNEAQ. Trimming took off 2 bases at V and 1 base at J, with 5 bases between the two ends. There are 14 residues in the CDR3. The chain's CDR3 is CASSLLQNTGELFF. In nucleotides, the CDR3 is TGTGCCAGCAGCTTATTACAGAACACCGGGGAGCTGTTTTTT. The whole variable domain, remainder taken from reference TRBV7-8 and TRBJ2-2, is GAGVSQSPRYKVAKRGQDVALRCDPISGHVSLFWYQQALGQGPEFLTYFQNEAQLDKSGLPSDRFFAERPEGSVSTLKIQRTQQEDSAVYLCASSLLQNTGELFFGEGSRLTVL.

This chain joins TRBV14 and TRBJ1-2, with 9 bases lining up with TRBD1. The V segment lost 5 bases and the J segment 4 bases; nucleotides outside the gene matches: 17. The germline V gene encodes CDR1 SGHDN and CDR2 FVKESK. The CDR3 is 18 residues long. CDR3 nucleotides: TGTGCCAGCAGCTCGCATGAGAATGGGGGACAGGGTGGCTATGGCTACACCTTC. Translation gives CASSSHENGGQGGYGYTF. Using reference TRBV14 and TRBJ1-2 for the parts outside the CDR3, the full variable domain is EAGVTQFPSHSVIEKGQTVTLRCDPISGHDNLYWYRRVMGKEIKFLLHFVKESKQDESGMPNNRFLAERTGGTYSTLKVQPAELEDSGVYFCASSSHENGGQGGYGYTFGSGTRLTVV.

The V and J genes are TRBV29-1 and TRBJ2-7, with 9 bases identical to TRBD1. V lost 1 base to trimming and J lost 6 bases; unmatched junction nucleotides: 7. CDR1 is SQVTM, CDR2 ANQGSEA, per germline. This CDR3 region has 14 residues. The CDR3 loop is CSVEAGYRGREQYF. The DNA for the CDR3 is TGCAGCGTTGAAGCTGGCTACAGGGGGCGCGAGCAGTACTTC.

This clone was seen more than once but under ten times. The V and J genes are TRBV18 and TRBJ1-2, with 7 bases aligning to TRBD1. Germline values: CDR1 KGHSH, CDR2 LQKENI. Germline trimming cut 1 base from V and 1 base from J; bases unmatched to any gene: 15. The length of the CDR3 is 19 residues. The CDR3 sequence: CASSPRGMTGSVFNYGYTF. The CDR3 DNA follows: TGTGCCAGCTCACCACGGGGGATGACAGGGTCGGTGTTTAACTATGGCTACACCTTC. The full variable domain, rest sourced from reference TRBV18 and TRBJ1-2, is NAGVMQNPRHLVRRRGQEARLRCSPMKGHSHVYWYRQLPEEGLKFMVYLQKENIIDESGMPKERFSAEFPKEGPSILRIQQVVRGDSAAYFCASSPRGMTGSVFNYGYTFGSGTRLTVV.